This T cell receptor (beta chain) was found in a study of cytomegalovirus exposure and HLA in healthy donors. Study details: Roughly 80 million unique TCRs from HLA-typed donors made up an early data release.

The PCR ran on 60 Vbeta and 13 Jbeta primers. Some clones are missing from TCRdb's copy, which holds only in-frame ones; the method was immunoSEQ multiplex PCR. The sample has approximately 67,000 clones, around 63% seen once. The receptor was derived from a woman younger than 45 in good health and CMV-seronegative. Sequencing was done on a sample of PBMCs.

The CDR3, as DNA: TGCACCAGCAGCCAAGATGTGTCGGGGGGGCCGGGTCGAAAGGGGCTTGTTGGGGCTTTCTTT. Residues: CTSSQDVSGGPGRKGLVGAFF. The chain employs TRBV1 and TRBJ1-1. TRBV1 is flagged as a pseudogene. The CDR3 is 21 residues long.